The 10 T cell receptor beta chains presented below share a single source sample, sequenced in a study of OX40 agonist ivuxolimab in advanced cancers. The data were produced by immunoSEQ multiplex PCR, yet TCRdb's version contains in-frame clones alone and is incomplete. The repertoire holds tens of thousands of clones, with 84% as singletons. The starting material was CD4+ or CD8+ T cells sorted from blood, obtained in a trial of the OX40 agonist ivuxolimab. Receptor source: an adult with an advanced solid tumor such as melanoma, head and neck, liver or kidney cancer.

The V gene is TRBV27, the J gene TRBJ2-7, with D uncertain. The V and J ends lost 2 bases and 1 base respectively, with 12 bases between them. The CDR3 is 15 residues long. Germline CDR1 reads MNHEY; CDR2 reads SMNVEV (reference sequence). The chain's CDR3 is CASSLELARSYEQYF. In DNA form, the CDR3 reads TGTGCCAGCAGTTTAGAGTTGGCCCGATCCTACGAGCAGTACTTC.

V is TRBV5-6 and J is TRBJ2-3, with 7 bases fitting TRBD1. V lost 4 bases to trimming and J lost 4 bases; unmatched junction nucleotides: 6. CDR1 and CDR2 from the germline V gene are SGHDT and YYEEEE. The CDR3 consists of 14 residues. CDR3 in DNA: TGTGCCAGCAGCCCGGACCAGGGGGCAGATACGCAGTATTTT. This gives the protein CASSPDQGADTQYF.

This clone showed up just a few times. This chain links TRBV19 with TRBJ1-5; 7 bases line up with TRBD1. Trimming cost V 7 bases and J 6 bases; bases outside gene matches: 6. The germline CDR1 and CDR2 sequences are LNHDA and SQIVND (reference sequence). CDR3 length: 13 residues. The CDR3 protein is CASTRGQRQPQHF. Here the CDR3 DNA reads TGTGCCAGTACGAGGGGGCAACGTCAGCCCCAGCATTTT.

The chain uses TRBV5-1 and TRBJ1-4; TRBD1 agrees at 7 bases. This CDR3 spans 14 amino acids. V was clipped by 2 bases and J by 8 bases; unmatched bases: 6. Germline-derived CDR1 and CDR2 are SGHRS and YFSETQ. The CDR3 nucleotides are TGCGCCAGCAGCTTAGCAGGGGGAGAAGAAAAACTGTTTTTT. Translating it yields CASSLAGGEEKLFF.

The chain uses TRBV6-5 and TRBJ1-2, with TRBD1 identical over 8 bases. V lost 2 bases and J lost 1; bases outside the gene matches: 3. The CDR3 extends over 15 amino acids. Germline-derived CDR1 and CDR2 are MNHEY and SVGAGI. CDR3 in DNA: TGTGCCAGCAGTTACGGGACAGGATATAACTATGGCTACACCTTC. This codes for CASSYGTGYNYGYTF.

Only one count was recorded for this clone. Germline is not matched at one junction end, which may reflect a read error. This rearrangement joins TRBV10-1 to TRBJ2-7; 7 bases fit TRBD2. The CDR3 is 14 residues long. Germline-derived CDR1 and CDR2 are WNHNN and SYGVQD (reference sequence). This CDR3 reads CASSLSGTSNEQYF. The CDR3 coding sequence is TGCGCCAGCAGTTTAAGCGGGACCTCCAACGAGCAGTACTTC.

The chain has TRBV18 and TRBJ2-1; tentatively, D is TRBD2 (7 bases). The germline gives CDR1 KGHSH, CDR2 LQKENI. This CDR3 has 16 amino acids. V was trimmed by 0 bases and J by 4 bases, leaving 13 bases between them. The CDR3 sequence is CASSPPGGPVYNEQFF. The CDR3 DNA sequence: TGTGCCAGCTCACCACCCGGGGGGCCAGTATACAATGAGCAGTTCTTC. Variable domain in full (rest from reference TRBV18 and TRBJ2-1): NAGVMQNPRHLVRRRGQEARLRCSPMKGHSHVYWYRQLPEEGLKFMVYLQKENIIDESGMPKERFSAEFPKEGPSILRIQQVVRGDSAAYFCASSPPGGPVYNEQFFGPGTRLTVL.

V gene TRBV30 combines with J gene TRBJ2-7, with TRBD1 identical over 8 bases. The CDR3 is made up of 13 amino acids. CDR1 and CDR2 from the germline V gene are GTSNPN and SVGIG (reference sequence). J lost 3 bases, V lost 6 bases, and 7 bases had no gene match. The CDR3 bases are TGTGCCTGCGGACAGGGTGGATTCTACGAGCAGTACTTC. It translates to CACGQGGFYEQYF.

The V call is TRBV7-2, the J call TRBJ2-4; no definite D call. V shed 5 bases and J shed 6 bases, with 17 bases lying between them. Germline assignment: CDR1 SGHTA and CDR2 FQGNSA. The CDR3 is made up of 15 amino acids. CDR3 DNA sequence: TGTGCCAGCAGCCCCTCTTATGCAGAAAGAAACATTCAGTACTTC. Its translation: CASSPSYAERNIQYF.

The chain combines TRBV7-3 with TRBJ2-5, with D perhaps given as TRBD1 or TRBD2 (5 bases each). The CDR3 runs to 13 residues. Trimming pared 3 bases from V and 4 bases from J, leaving 9 bases between. The V gene's germline CDR1 is SGHTA and CDR2 FQGTGA. The chain's CDR3 is CASSFAGRETQYF. Written as DNA, the CDR3 is TGTGCCAGCAGCTTCGCAGGGAGAGAGACCCAGTACTTC.